The present T cell receptor beta chain was sequenced within a study of identical twins. Study-level findings and limits: Analyses of zero insertions could, in part, be confounded by invariant MAIT and iNKT cells.

In regard to this clonotype: Its antigen is undetermined.

V lost 5 bases and J 0 bases, leaving 15 bases between the germline ends. Germline loops: CDR1 DFQATT, CDR2 SNEGSKA (reference sequence). This CDR3 contains 15 residues. A template switching step contributed a universal primer site, while unique molecular identifiers were present in the cDNA. TCRdb redid the calling of the 5' RACE reads with MiXCR, one entry per CDR3 protein. The sample includes 1.5 million to 2 million distinct CDR3 sequences, around 29% seen only once; the top ten take roughly 0.3%. Healthy Caucasians provided all donations. This sequence joins TRBV20-1 and TRBJ2-3; tentatively, D is TRBD1 or TRBD2 (5 bases each). The receptor was derived from a newborn girl in good health. Sequenced sample: cord blood. Here the CDR3 reads CSARLGPPSTDTQYF. DNA for the CDR3: TGCAGTGCTCGCCTGGGACCTCCCAGCACAGATACGCAGTATTTT.